These T cell receptor beta chains were read from a single sample in a study of blood T cells in healthy people across ages. TCRdb reprocessed the 5' RACE reads with MiXCR, giving one entry per CDR3 protein. The sample includes 780,000 or so distinct CDR3 sequences, 20% to 25% of them seen just once. This sample was shared with a second study, whose subject was T cells of mothers and their children.

Sequencing input: blood. These receptors all come from a boy younger than 18 in good health. CDR3s include the opening cysteine and the closing phenylalanine or tryptophan. The D gene is left open where the match is weak. Where a row states a size, it is once, few, many or the class of an expanded clone; other rows omit it.

cdr3_nt	cdr3_aa	d_call	v_call	j_call	clone_size
TGTGCCAGCAGCCGCCGTCCCGGGACAGGGAACACTGAAGCTTTCTTT	CASSRRPGTGNTEAFF	TRBD1	TRBV14	TRBJ1-1	few
TGCAGTGCTAGAGATCAGGGGGCTAGCGGGGGTAAAGAGACCCAGTACTTC	CSARDQGASGGKETQYF	TRBD2	TRBV20-1	TRBJ2-5	few
TGCGCCAGCAGCCAGGGACTAGCGGGAGACCCCTACGAGCAGTACTTC	CASSQGLAGDPYEQYF	TRBD2	TRBV4-1	TRBJ2-7	-
TGCAGTGCCTCGTGGGGGGTCCAAACAGATACGCAGTATTTT	CSASWGVQTDTQYF	-	TRBV20-1	TRBJ2-3	-
TGCAGTGCTCGAGCTGGATGGGAGACCCAGTACTTC	CSARAGWETQYF	-	TRBV20-1	TRBJ2-5	-
TGCGCCAGCAGCTTCTCTCGGCCGGGACTACAAGAGACCCAGTACTTC	CASSFSRPGLQETQYF	TRBD2	TRBV5-1	TRBJ2-5	-
TGTGCCAGCAGCGTAGCGGGGGGCGCGGAGACCCAGTACTTC	CASSVAGGAETQYF	-	TRBV9	TRBJ2-5	-
TGTGCCAGCAGAGGTAGCGCCGAGCAGTACTTC	CASRGSAEQYF	-	TRBV3-1	TRBJ2-7	-
TGTGCCAGCAGCCCAGGGTCTAGCCAAGGGACCCAGTACTTC	CASSPGSSQGTQYF	-	TRBV7-2	TRBJ2-5	few
TGTGCCACCAGTGATTCCTCGGACAGGGTGGGCCAGCCCCAGCATTTT	CATSDSSDRVGQPQHF	TRBD1	TRBV24-1	TRBJ1-5	-
TGTGCCAGCAGCTTAGGGCATACAGGGACAGGAACTGAAGCTTTCTTT	CASSLGHTGTGTEAFF	TRBD1	TRBV11-3	TRBJ1-1	few
TGTGCCAGCAGTTACGGAGGGCGGGTACAGAACACCGGGGAGCTGTTTTTT	CASSYGGRVQNTGELFF	-	TRBV6-5	TRBJ2-2	-
TGTGCCACCAGCAGAGGACCTCTTGGGCTAGCGGGTTCCTACGAGCAGTACTTC	CATSRGPLGLAGSYEQYF	TRBD2	TRBV15	TRBJ2-7	-
TGTGCCAGCAGTAAACACTACGATAACACCGGGGAGCTGTTTTTT	CASSKHYDNTGELFF	-	TRBV6-5	TRBJ2-2	few
TGCGTCAGCAGCTTGCTCAGGACTAGCGGGAAGAGCTCCTACAATGAGCAGTTCTTC	CVSSLLRTSGKSSYNEQFF	TRBD2	TRBV5-1	TRBJ2-1	-
TGTGCCAGCAGTGCTACCGGTCAGGGAAACAAAAACATTCAGTACTTC	CASSATGQGNKNIQYF	-	TRBV6-2/TRBV6-3	TRBJ2-4	-
TGTGCCAGCAGCTTAGAAAGCAGGCACTACGAGCAGTACTTC	CASSLESRHYEQYF	-	TRBV7-9	TRBJ2-7	few